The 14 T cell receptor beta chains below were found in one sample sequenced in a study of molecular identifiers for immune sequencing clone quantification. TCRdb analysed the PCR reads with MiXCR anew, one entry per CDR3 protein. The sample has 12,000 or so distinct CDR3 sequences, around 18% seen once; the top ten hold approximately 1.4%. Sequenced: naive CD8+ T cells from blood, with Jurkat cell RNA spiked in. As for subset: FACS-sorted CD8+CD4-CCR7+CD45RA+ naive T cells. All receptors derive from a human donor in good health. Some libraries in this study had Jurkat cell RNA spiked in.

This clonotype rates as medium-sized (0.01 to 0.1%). This CDR3 reads CASNRELTPDTQYF. The CDR3 DNA reads as TGTGCCAGCAACCGGGAGTTGACCCCAGATACGCAGTATTTT. This sequence joins TRBV28 and TRBJ2-3; the D gene is possibly TRBD2 (6 bases). The CDR3 is 14 residues long. V gave up 7 bases and J gave up 4 bases, with 15 bases separating them. The germline CDR1 and CDR2 sequences are MDHEN and SYDVKM.

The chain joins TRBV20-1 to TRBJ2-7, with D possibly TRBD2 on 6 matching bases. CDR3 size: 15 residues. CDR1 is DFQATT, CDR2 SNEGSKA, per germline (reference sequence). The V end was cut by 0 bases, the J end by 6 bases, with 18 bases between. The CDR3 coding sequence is TGCAGTGCTAGAGAGGCTTTTGGGGAGGCGGCCGAGCAGTACTTC. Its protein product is CSAREAFGEAAEQYF.

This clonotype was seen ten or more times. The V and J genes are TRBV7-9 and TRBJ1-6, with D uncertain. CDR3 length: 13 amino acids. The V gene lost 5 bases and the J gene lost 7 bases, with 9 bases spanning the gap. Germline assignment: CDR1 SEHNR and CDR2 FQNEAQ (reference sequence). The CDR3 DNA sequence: TGTGCCAGCAGCCCCACGGGAAATTCACCCCTCCACTTT. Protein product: CASSPTGNSPLHF.

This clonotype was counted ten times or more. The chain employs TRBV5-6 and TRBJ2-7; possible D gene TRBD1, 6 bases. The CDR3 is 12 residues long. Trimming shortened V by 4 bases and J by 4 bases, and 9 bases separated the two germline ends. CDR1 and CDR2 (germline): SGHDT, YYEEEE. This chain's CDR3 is CASSHTGYEQYF. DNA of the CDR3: TGTGCCAGCAGCCATACAGGGTACGAGCAGTACTTC.

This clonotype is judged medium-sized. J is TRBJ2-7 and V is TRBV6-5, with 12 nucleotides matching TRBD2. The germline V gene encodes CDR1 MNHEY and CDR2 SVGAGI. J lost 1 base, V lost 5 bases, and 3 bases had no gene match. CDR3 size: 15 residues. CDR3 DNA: TGTGCCAGCAGTCCTCTAGCGGGAGGGTCCTACGAGCAGTACTTC. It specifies CASSPLAGGSYEQYF.

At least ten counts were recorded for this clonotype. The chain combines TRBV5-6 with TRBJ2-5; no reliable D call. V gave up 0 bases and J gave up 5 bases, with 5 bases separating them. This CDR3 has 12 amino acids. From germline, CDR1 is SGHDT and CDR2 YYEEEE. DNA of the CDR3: TGTGCCAGCAGCTTGGTCGCCGAGACCCAGTACTTC. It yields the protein CASSLVAETQYF. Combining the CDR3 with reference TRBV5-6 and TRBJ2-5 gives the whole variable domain DAGVTQSPTHLIKTRGQQVTLRCSPKSGHDTVSWYQQALGQGPQFIFQYYEEEERQRGNFPDRFSGHQFPNYSSELNVNALLLGDSALYLCASSLVAETQYFGPGTRLLVL.

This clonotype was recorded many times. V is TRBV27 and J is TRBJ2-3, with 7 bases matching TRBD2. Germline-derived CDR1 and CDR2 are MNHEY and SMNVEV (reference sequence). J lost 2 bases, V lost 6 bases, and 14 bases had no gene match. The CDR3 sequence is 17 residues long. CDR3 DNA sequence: TGTGCCAGCAGACCAATTAAAGCGGGGATAAACACAGATACGCAGTATTTT. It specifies CASRPIKAGINTDTQYF.

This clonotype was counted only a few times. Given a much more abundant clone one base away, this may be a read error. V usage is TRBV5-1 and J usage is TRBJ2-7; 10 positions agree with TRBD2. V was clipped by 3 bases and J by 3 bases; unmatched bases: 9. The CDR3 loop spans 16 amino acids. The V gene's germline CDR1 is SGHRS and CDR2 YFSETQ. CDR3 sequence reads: CASSWDQGLAVYEQYF. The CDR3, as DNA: TGCGCCAGCAGCTGGGACCAAGGACTAGCGGTCTACGAGCAGTACTTC.

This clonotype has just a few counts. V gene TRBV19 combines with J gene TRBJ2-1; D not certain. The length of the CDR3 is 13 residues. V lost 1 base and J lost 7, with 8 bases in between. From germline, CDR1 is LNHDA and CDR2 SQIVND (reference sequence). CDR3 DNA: TGTGCCAGTAGTATAGTGGAAGGGAATGAGCAGTTCTTC. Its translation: CASSIVEGNEQFF.

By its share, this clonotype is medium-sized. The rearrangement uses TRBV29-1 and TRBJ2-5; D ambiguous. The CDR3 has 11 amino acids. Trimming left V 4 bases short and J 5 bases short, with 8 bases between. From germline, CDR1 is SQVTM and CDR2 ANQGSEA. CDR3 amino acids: CSVVQAETQYF. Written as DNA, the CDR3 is TGCAGCGTTGTGCAAGCGGAGACCCAGTACTTC.

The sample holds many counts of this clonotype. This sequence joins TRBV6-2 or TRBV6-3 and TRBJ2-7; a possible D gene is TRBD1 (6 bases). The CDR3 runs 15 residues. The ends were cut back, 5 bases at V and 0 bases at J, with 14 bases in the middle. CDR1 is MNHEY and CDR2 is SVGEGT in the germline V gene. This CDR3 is CASSIPGAYSYEQYF. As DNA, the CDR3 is TGTGCCAGCAGTATCCCAGGGGCCTACTCCTACGAGCAGTACTTC.

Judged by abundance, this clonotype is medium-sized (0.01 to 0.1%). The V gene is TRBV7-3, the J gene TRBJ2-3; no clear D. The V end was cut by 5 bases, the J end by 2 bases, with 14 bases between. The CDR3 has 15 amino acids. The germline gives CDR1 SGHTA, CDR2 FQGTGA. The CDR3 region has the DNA TGTGCCAGCAGCGTAATAAGGGCTCACACAGATACGCAGTATTTT. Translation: CASSVIRAHTDTQYF.

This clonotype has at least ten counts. The CDR3 loop reads CATSDLTTGELFF. The CDR3 nucleotides read TGTGCCACCAGTGATTTAACGACCGGGGAGCTGTTTTTT. The chain is built from TRBV24-1 and TRBJ2-2; D call uncertain. CDR3 length equals 13 residues. Germline V gene sequence: CDR1 KGHDR, CDR2 SFDVKD. Trimming took 1 base from V and 5 from J, leaving 4 bases between them.

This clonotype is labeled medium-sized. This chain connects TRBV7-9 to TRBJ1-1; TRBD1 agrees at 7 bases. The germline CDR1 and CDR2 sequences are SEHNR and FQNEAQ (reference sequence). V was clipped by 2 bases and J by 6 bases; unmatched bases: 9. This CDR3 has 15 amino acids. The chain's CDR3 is CASSLLRQGWAEAFF. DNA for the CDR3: TGTGCCAGCAGCTTACTTAGACAGGGATGGGCTGAAGCTTTCTTT.